A single sample gave rise to the 26 T cell receptor beta chains below, sequenced in a study of T cell repertoires in cytomegalovirus infection. One entry per CDR3 protein results from TCRdb running MiXCR on the reads. The sample lists over 450,000 distinct CDR3 sequences; 11% were seen once. Sequencing used PBMCs. These receptors were obtained from a human donor in good health (CMV status not recorded). Some clones in this sample may be carry-over from other donors' samples.

V usage is TRBV5-5 and J usage is TRBJ1-5, with 8 bases aligning to TRBD1. The CDR3 sequence is 16 residues long. Germline V lookup: CDR1 SGHKS, CDR2 YYEKEE (reference sequence). V shed 0 bases and J 2 bases; nucleotides not matched to a gene: 4. CDR3 sequence reads: CASSLAPGGGNQPQHF. The CDR3 DNA reads TGTGCCAGCAGCTTGGCCCCAGGGGGCGGCAATCAGCCCCAGCATTTT.

In this sample, this clonotype turned up many times. This sequence joins TRBV7-8 and TRBJ2-7; 7 bases map to TRBD1. Unmatched junction bases numbered 9, after V lost 4 bases and J lost 3 bases. CDR3 length equals 15 residues. CDR1 and CDR2 (germline): SGHVS, FQNEAQ. The CDR3 coding sequence is TGTGCCAGCAGCTCGCCGACAGGGACAATCTACGAGCAGTACTTC. This translates into CASSSPTGTIYEQYF.

At least ten counts were recorded for this clonotype. This rearrangement joins TRBV7-6 to TRBJ1-2; D gene ambiguous. Between the trimmed V and J ends, which lost 5 bases and 7 bases, there was a span of 14 bases. The CDR3 is made up of 13 amino acids. CDR1 and CDR2 (germline): SGHVS, FNYEAQ. CDR3 coding DNA: TGTGCCAGCAGCCCTGACGGGCAGTTTGGCTACACCTTC. Translating gives CASSPDGQFGYTF.

This clonotype was seen at least ten times. This chain connects TRBV7-6 to TRBJ2-7, with TRBD1 identical over 9 bases. The length of the CDR3 is 18 residues. Germline trimming cut 6 bases from V and 2 bases from J; bases unmatched to any gene: 17. Germline V gene sequence: CDR1 SGHVS, CDR2 FNYEAQ. The CDR3 nucleotides read TGTGCCAGCAGACCGGGACAGGGAATTCTATCCGTAGCCTACGAGCAGTACTTC. Protein sequence: CASRPGQGILSVAYEQYF.

Note on this clonotype: It may be a read error: a sequence one base away is much more abundant. This chain connects TRBV12-3 or TRBV12-4 to TRBJ1-2, with D hard to call. The length of the CDR3 is 15 residues. V gave up 1 base and J gave up 4 bases, with 13 bases separating them. CDR3 sequence: CASSLVSGWGYGYTF. The CDR3 DNA reads TGTGCCAGCAGTTTAGTCTCTGGTTGGGGCTATGGCTACACCTTC.

This clonotype was counted between two and nine times. This sequence joins TRBV12-3 or TRBV12-4 and TRBJ1-2; D not certain. This CDR3 has 12 amino acids. V was clipped by 11 bases and J by 4 bases, with 14 bases between them. In nucleotides, the CDR3 is TGTGCCTCTAAGGGCGGAGCCTATGGCTACACCTTC. Residues: CASKGGAYGYTF.

As concerns this clonotype: This may arise from a read error, as a much more abundant clone is one base away. The rearrangement uses TRBV20-1 and TRBJ1-1, with 7 bases fitting TRBD1. The CDR3 is 15 residues long. From germline, CDR1 is DFQATT and CDR2 SNEGSKA (reference sequence). J lost 8 bases, V lost 4 bases, and 16 bases had no gene match. The CDR3 coding sequence is TGCAGTGCTACAGGGGGGGGCAGAGGCACCATCGAAGCTTTCTTT. Residues: CSATGGGRGTIEAFF.

To note about this clonotype: A clone one base away is much larger, so this may be a read error. This chain joins TRBV29-1 and TRBJ1-1; D ambiguous. CDR3 length: 13 amino acids. Germline V gene data show CDR1 as SQVTM and CDR2 as ANQGSEA. The CDR3 nucleotides read TGCAGCGTTGTACGTCCGCTGAACACTGAAGCTTACTTT. It encodes CSVVRPLNTEAYF.

This clonotype was counted many times. The V gene is TRBV12-3 or TRBV12-4, the J gene TRBJ2-3; tentatively, D is TRBD2 (5 bases). V lost 7 bases to trimming and J lost 2 bases, with 10 bases between them. The CDR3 has 13 amino acids. The CDR3 DNA reads TGTGCCAGCATCGTCCGGGACACAGATACGCAGTATTTT. Its protein is CASIVRDTDTQYF.

This clonotype has at least ten counts. The genes are TRBV7-8 and TRBJ1-2; 8 nucleotides agree with TRBD1. Germline lookup yields CDR1 SGHVS and CDR2 FQNEAQ. With V trimmed by 5 bases and J by 8 bases, 13 bases remained unmatched. The CDR3 sequence is 15 residues long. The CDR3, as DNA: TGTGCCAGCAGCCGGAGCAGGACAGGGAAGGACGGCTACACCTTC. Translating gives CASSRSRTGKDGYTF. Based on the CDR3 plus reference TRBV7-8 and TRBJ1-2, the full variable domain is GAGVSQSPRYKVAKRGQDVALRCDPISGHVSLFWYQQALGQGPEFLTYFQNEAQLDKSGLPSDRFFAERPEGSVSTLKIQRTQQEDSAVYLCASSRSRTGKDGYTFGSGTRLTVV.

This rearrangement joins TRBV3-1 to TRBJ1-4; no clear D gene. Looked up from germline, CDR1 is LGHDT and CDR2 is YNNKEL (reference sequence). Trimming removed 0 bases from V and 7 bases from J, with 9 bases in between. The CDR3 is made up of 14 amino acids. In DNA, the CDR3 is TGTGCCAGCAGCCAAGATTCTGGTGGTGAAAAACTGTTTTTT. It encodes CASSQDSGGEKLFF.

There are many counts of this clonotype. The chain links TRBV12-3 or TRBV12-4 to TRBJ1-5; D is unresolved. V was clipped by 1 base and J by 1 base, with 8 bases between them. The CDR3 sequence is 15 residues long. CDR3 nucleotide sequence: TGTGCCAGCAGTTTAGGGGCTAGCAGCAATCAGCCCCAGCATTTT. Residues: CASSLGASSNQPQHF.

This clonotype was observed many times. The J gene is TRBJ2-1, the V gene TRBV20-1; TRBD2 matches at 16 bases. The CDR3 sequence is 15 residues long. The germline CDR1 and CDR2 sequences are DFQATT and SNEGSKA (reference sequence). The J segment lost 11 bases and the V segment lost 1 base, leaving 5 bases of the junction unmatched. This CDR3 reads CSARAGTSGRAKQFF. Here the CDR3 DNA reads TGCAGTGCTAGAGCGGGGACTAGCGGGAGGGCTAAGCAGTTCTTC.

The table lists this clonotype with many counts. This sequence joins TRBV27 and TRBJ1-5; perhaps TRBD1 as D (6 bases). Trimming pared 5 bases from V and 10 bases from J, leaving 18 bases between. The V gene's germline CDR1 is MNHEY and CDR2 SMNVEV (reference sequence). The CDR3 loop spans 14 amino acids. The CDR3 region has the DNA TGTGCCAGCAGTGAGACTGGGGGGACATCTCCCCAGCATTTT. Encoded protein: CASSETGGTSPQHF.

This clonotype was observed many times. This sequence joins TRBV5-5 and TRBJ2-7; D unclear. This CDR3 has 12 residues. Between the trimmed V and J ends, which lost 0 bases and 5 bases, there was a span of 6 bases. CDR1 and CDR2 (germline): SGHKS, YYEKEE (reference sequence). In nucleotides, the CDR3 is TGTGCCAGCAGCTTGGCTTTCGACGAGCAGTACTTC. This translates into CASSLAFDEQYF.

This clonotype appeared many times. The chain links TRBV7-8 to TRBJ2-2, with 9 bases that match TRBD2. V lost 5 bases, J lost 7 bases, and 11 bases stayed unmatched. CDR1 and CDR2 (germline): SGHVS, FQNEAQ. This CDR3 comprises 16 residues. CDR3 amino acids: CASSRLSGSGVGELFF. CDR3 sequence (DNA): TGTGCCAGCAGCCGGCTTAGCGGGAGTGGGGTCGGGGAGCTGTTTTTT.

This clonotype was seen a few times. The CDR3 region has the DNA TGCGCCAGCAGCTTGGGGGGTCACCTGAGGACTGAAGCTTTCTTT. This gives the protein CASSLGGHLRTEAFF. This chain joins TRBV5-1 and TRBJ1-1; D call uncertain. The germline V gene encodes CDR1 SGHRS and CDR2 YFSETQ. The CDR3 has 15 residues. V shed 0 bases and J shed 5 bases, with 14 bases lying between them.

This chain connects TRBV29-1 to TRBJ1-2; D not certain. CDR3 length: 13 amino acids. Germline assignment: CDR1 SQVTM and CDR2 ANQGSEA. Trimming removed 3 bases from V and 4 bases from J, with 12 bases in between. Here the CDR3 reads CSVDPPAGYGYTF. CDR3 DNA sequence: TGCAGCGTTGATCCCCCGGCGGGCTATGGCTACACCTTC. Supplemented by reference TRBV29-1 and TRBJ1-2, the full variable domain reads SAVISQKPSRDICQRGTSLTIQCQVDSQVTMMFWYRQQPGQSLTLIATANQGSEATYESGFVIDKFPISRPNLTFSTLTVSNMSPEDSSIYLCSVDPPAGYGYTFGSGTRLTVV.

This clonotype has at least ten counts. The chain links TRBV7-6 to TRBJ1-3; D ambiguous. CDR1 and CDR2 (germline): SGHVS, FNYEAQ. V was trimmed by 4 bases and J by 2 bases, leaving 6 bases between them. The CDR3 extends over 13 amino acids. The CDR3 loop reads CASSSTTGNTIYF. CDR3 coding DNA: TGTGCCAGCAGCTCCACGACTGGAAACACCATATATTTT.

There are a few counts of this clonotype. This rearrangement joins TRBV3-1 to TRBJ2-7; D tentatively fits TRBD1 or TRBD2 (5 bases each). CDR3 length: 16 residues. V was pared by 0 bases and J by 2 bases, with 14 bases between. CDR1 LGHDT and CDR2 YNNKEL come from the germline V gene (reference sequence). As DNA, the CDR3 is TGTGCCAGCAGCCAAGATCCCTGGGACGGAGCCTACGAGCAGTACTTC. Its protein is CASSQDPWDGAYEQYF.

This clonotype was recorded at least ten times. V gene TRBV6-6 combines with J gene TRBJ2-1, with TRBD2 matching 9 bases. V lost 0 bases to trimming and J lost 5 bases; unmatched junction nucleotides: 5. Germline V gene sequence: CDR1 MNHNY, CDR2 SVGAGI (reference sequence). CDR3 length: 16 residues. The CDR3 sequence is CASSYSSGGRDNEQFF. Written as DNA, the CDR3 is TGTGCCAGCAGTTACTCGAGCGGGGGGAGAGACAATGAGCAGTTCTTC.

This clonotype was counted at least ten times. The chain joins TRBV24-1 to TRBJ2-2; TRBD1 aligns across 9 bases. The V gene's germline CDR1 is KGHDR and CDR2 SFDVKD. This CDR3 spans 16 amino acids. V gave up 3 bases and J gave up 4 bases; unmatched junction bases: 5. The CDR3 spells CATSDQQGARTGELFF. The CDR3 DNA is TGTGCCACCAGTGATCAACAGGGGGCTCGCACCGGGGAGCTGTTTTTT.

This clonotype was found a few times. The chain is built from TRBV3-1 and TRBJ2-1, with 11 bases aligning to TRBD1. The CDR3 extends over 17 amino acids. V lost 7 bases to trimming and J lost 11 bases; unmatched junction nucleotides: 19. CDR1 LGHDT and CDR2 YNNKEL come from the germline V gene (reference sequence). CDR3 region: CASTQGTGTGGVNKQFF. The CDR3 coding sequence is TGTGCCAGCACTCAGGGGACCGGGACAGGGGGGGTGAATAAGCAGTTCTTC.

This sequence joins TRBV20-1 and TRBJ1-5; D not certain. V dropped 0 bases and J dropped 9 bases, with 18 bases sitting between them. From germline, CDR1 is DFQATT and CDR2 SNEGSKA (reference sequence). This CDR3 spans 15 amino acids. CDR3 coding DNA: TGCAGTGCTAGAGATGAAGCTGCCCTTGTTCGGCCCCAGCATTTT. Its protein product is CSARDEAALVRPQHF.

This clonotype was seen repeatedly, ten times or more. The V and J genes are TRBV18 and TRBJ2-7; TRBD1 aligns across 11 bases. Germline values: CDR1 KGHSH, CDR2 LQKENI. The CDR3 runs 14 residues. Trimming cost V 3 bases and J 5 bases; bases outside gene matches: 3. CDR3 DNA sequence: TGTGCCAGCTCACCGGGACAGGGGGACGACGAGCAGTACTTC. It encodes CASSPGQGDDEQYF. Full variable domain (remainder filled in from reference TRBV18 and TRBJ2-7): NAGVMQNPRHLVRRRGQEARLRCSPMKGHSHVYWYRQLPEEGLKFMVYLQKENIIDESGMPKERFSAEFPKEGPSILRIQQVVRGDSAAYFCASSPGQGDDEQYFGPGTRLTVT.

V and J are TRBV20-1 and TRBJ2-1, with 11 bases fitting TRBD2. Unmatched junction bases numbered 12, after V lost 6 bases and J lost 8 bases. Germline CDR1 reads DFQATT; CDR2 reads SNEGSKA (reference sequence). The CDR3 spans 15 residues. The DNA for the CDR3 is TGCAGTGCCGGCCATACAAGACTAGCGGGGTATGAGCAGTTCTTC. Protein: CSAGHTRLAGYEQFF.